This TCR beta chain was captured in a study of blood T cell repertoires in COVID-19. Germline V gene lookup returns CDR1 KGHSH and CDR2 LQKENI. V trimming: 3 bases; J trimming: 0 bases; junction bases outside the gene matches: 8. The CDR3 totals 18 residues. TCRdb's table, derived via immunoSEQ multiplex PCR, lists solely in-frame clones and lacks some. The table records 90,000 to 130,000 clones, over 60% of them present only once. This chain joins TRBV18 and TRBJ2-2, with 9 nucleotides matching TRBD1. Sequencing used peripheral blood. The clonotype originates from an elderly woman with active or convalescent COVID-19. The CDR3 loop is CASSPAPRTGANTGELFF. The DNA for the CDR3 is TGTGCCAGCTCACCCGCGCCTCGGACAGGGGCGAACACCGGGGAGCTGTTTTTT.